This T cell receptor beta chain was retrieved from a study of technical replicates of blood from several donors. Germline CDR1 and CDR2: MDHEN and SYDVKM. The CDR3 runs to 15 residues. V lost 5 bases to trimming and J lost 8 bases, with 21 bases between them. Repertoires were generated with immunoSEQ multiplex PCR, while TCRdb's copy carries only in-frame clones and drops some. The sample contains some 80,000 clones, 95% to 97% of which appear only once. The sample was T cells isolated from PBMCs. The chain has TRBV28 and TRBJ1-2; tentatively, D is TRBD1 (6 bases). This clonotype was sampled from a human donor in good health. CDR3 nucleotide sequence: TGTGCCAGCAGTCCTACAGGGTTTGACGTCTCCGGCTACACCTTC. Translating gives CASSPTGFDVSGYTF.